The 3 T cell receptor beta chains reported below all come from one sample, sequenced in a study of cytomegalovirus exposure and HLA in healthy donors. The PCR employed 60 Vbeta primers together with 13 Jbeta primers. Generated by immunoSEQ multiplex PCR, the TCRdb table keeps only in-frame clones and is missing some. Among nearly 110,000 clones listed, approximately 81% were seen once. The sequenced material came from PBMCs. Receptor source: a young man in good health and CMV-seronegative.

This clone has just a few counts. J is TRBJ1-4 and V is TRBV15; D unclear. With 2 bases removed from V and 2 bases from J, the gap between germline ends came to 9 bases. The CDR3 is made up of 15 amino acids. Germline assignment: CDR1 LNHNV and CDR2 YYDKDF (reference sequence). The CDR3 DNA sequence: TGTGCCACCAGCAGAAATACTTTCACTAATGAAAAACTGTTTTTT. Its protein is CATSRNTFTNEKLFF.

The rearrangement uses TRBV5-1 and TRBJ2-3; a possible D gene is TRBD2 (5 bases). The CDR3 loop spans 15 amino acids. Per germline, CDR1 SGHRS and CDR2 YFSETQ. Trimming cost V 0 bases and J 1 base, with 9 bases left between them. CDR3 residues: CASSLGTPGTDTQYF. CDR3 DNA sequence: TGCGCCAGCAGCTTGGGGACTCCTGGCACAGATACGCAGTATTTT.

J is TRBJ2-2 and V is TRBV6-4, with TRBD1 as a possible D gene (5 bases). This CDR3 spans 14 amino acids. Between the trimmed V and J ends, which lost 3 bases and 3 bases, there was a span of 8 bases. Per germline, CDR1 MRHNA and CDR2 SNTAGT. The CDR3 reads CASSDGHDTGELFF. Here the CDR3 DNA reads TGTGCCAGCAGTGATGGACATGACACCGGGGAGCTGTTTTTT.